The 8 T cell receptor beta chains below were found in one sample sequenced in a study of cytomegalovirus exposure and HLA in healthy donors. With 60 Vbeta and 13 Jbeta primers, the PCR was carried out. The repertoire was sequenced with immunoSEQ multiplex PCR; TCRdb's copy has only in-frame clones and lacks some. Recorded for this sample: 100,000 to 150,000 clones. The sequencing sample was made of PBMCs. These receptors all come from a man between 18 and 35 years old in good health and CMV-seronegative.

The chain has TRBV18 and TRBJ2-3, with 10 bases aligning to TRBD2. The CDR3 runs to 19 residues. Trimming removed 3 bases from V and 3 bases from J; junction bases left unmatched: 15. Germline CDR1 is KGHSH and CDR2 is LQKENI. CDR3 in amino acids: CASSPALAGSYTTTDTQYF. The CDR3, as DNA: TGTGCCAGCTCACCGGCACTAGCGGGATCTTATACTACAACAGATACGCAGTATTTT.

The chain recombines TRBV14 with TRBJ2-3; D unclear. Germline CDR1 is SGHDN and CDR2 is FVKESK. This CDR3 is 11 amino acids long. V gave up 4 bases and J gave up 5 bases, with 4 bases separating them. DNA for the CDR3: TGTGCCAGCAGCCTCTTAGATACGCAGTATTTT. It yields the protein CASSLLDTQYF. The full variable domain, rest sourced from reference TRBV14 and TRBJ2-3, is EAGVTQFPSHSVIEKGQTVTLRCDPISGHDNLYWYRRVMGKEIKFLLHFVKESKQDESGMPNNRFLAERTGGTYSTLKVQPAELEDSGVYFCASSLLDTQYFGPGTRLTVL.

The chain is built from TRBV19 and TRBJ1-4; maybe TRBD1 (6 bases). Trimming pared 6 bases from V and 4 bases from J, leaving 18 bases between. CDR3 length equals 16 residues. Germline V gives CDR1 LNHDA, CDR2 SQIVND (reference sequence). The CDR3 protein is CASSKSWTALNEKLFF. The CDR3 nucleotides are TGTGCCAGTAGCAAGAGTTGGACAGCCCTTAATGAAAAACTGTTTTTT.

The chain recombines TRBV29-1 with TRBJ1-1; D perhaps matches TRBD1 (6 bases). Germline CDR1 and CDR2: SQVTM and ANQGSEA. The CDR3 contains 13 residues. V was trimmed by 4 bases and J by 6 bases, leaving 15 bases between them. CDR3 sequence reads: CSVGWGAGAEAFF. CDR3 bases: TGCAGCGTTGGTTGGGGGGCGGGGGCTGAAGCTTTCTTT.

The chain uses TRBV5-1 and TRBJ1-2; D is undetermined. The V end lost 4 bases, the J end lost 3 bases, and 10 bases lay between the germline ends. The germline gives CDR1 SGHRS, CDR2 YFSETQ. CDR3 size: 13 residues. For the CDR3, the DNA is TGCGCCAGCAGCCTGACATACCACTATGGCTACACCTTC. Translating gives CASSLTYHYGYTF. The entire variable domain, with the rest obtained from reference TRBV5-1 and TRBJ1-2, is as follows: KAGVTQTPRYLIKTRGQQVTLSCSPISGHRSVSWYQQTPGQGLQFLFEYFSETQRNKGNFPGRFSGRQFSNSRSEMNVSTLELGDSALYLCASSLTYHYGYTFGSGTRLTVV.

The V and J genes are TRBV19 and TRBJ2-7, with 7 bases identical to TRBD1. CDR1 is LNHDA and CDR2 is SQIVND in the germline V gene (reference sequence). V lost 4 bases, J lost 2 bases, and 2 bases stayed unmatched. The CDR3 extends over 13 amino acids. CDR3 region: CASSRGQAYEQYF. The CDR3 DNA reads TGTGCCAGTAGTAGAGGACAGGCCTACGAGCAGTACTTC.

The chain recombines TRBV7-7 with TRBJ2-7; TRBD2 matches 8 bases. Germline loops: CDR1 SSHAT, CDR2 FNYEAQ (reference sequence). The CDR3 is 13 amino acids. The trim removed 4 bases at V and 3 bases at J, leaving 2 bases unmatched. CDR3 DNA: TGTGCCAGCAGCTACGGGACTAGCTACGAGCAGTACTTC. Residues: CASSYGTSYEQYF.

This sequence joins TRBV10-2 and TRBJ2-7; 7 bases agree with TRBD1. CDR3 length: 14 amino acids. Trimming removed 2 bases from V and 3 bases from J; junction bases left unmatched: 4. Germline V gene lookup returns CDR1 WSHSY and CDR2 SAAADI. The CDR3, as DNA: TGCGCCAGCAGTGAGACAGGGGCTGGCTACGAGCAGTACTTC. It yields the protein CASSETGAGYEQYF.